One T cell receptor (beta chain) is described in this entry. This entry is derived from a study of blood T cell repertoires in COVID-19. Study-level information: T cells, B-cell-depleted T cells, or PBMCs provided the cDNA or gDNA that served as material.

The repertoire was sequenced with immunoSEQ multiplex PCR; TCRdb's copy has only in-frame clones and lacks some. The sample shows more than 150,000 clones, around four fifths of them seen only once. The V segment lost 2 bases and the J segment 7 bases; nucleotides outside the gene matches: 12. The CDR3 loop spans 17 amino acids. The germline gives CDR1 MDHEN, CDR2 SYDVKM. J is TRBJ1-4 and V is TRBV28; 8 bases are shared with TRBD1. The sequence derives from a woman under 40 with acute or convalescent COVID-19. Sequenced input: peripheral blood. CDR3 sequence: CASSLPPLPGTGEKLFF. The CDR3 DNA follows: TGTGCCAGCAGTTTACCTCCACTTCCCGGGACAGGTGAAAAACTGTTTTTT.